This T cell receptor (beta chain) was identified during a study of T cell changes during pregnancy in multiple sclerosis. Some clones are missing from TCRdb's copy, which holds only in-frame ones; the method was immunoSEQ multiplex PCR. Here the sample spans tens of thousands of clones, approximately 92% being singletons. The CDR3 extends over 11 amino acids. Trimming shortened V by 4 bases and J by 5 bases, and 7 bases separated the two germline ends. CDR1 and CDR2 (germline): DFQATT, SNEGSKA (reference sequence). This material consisted of peripheral blood, taken after pregnancy. The origin of this receptor is a female donor in good health, enrolled as a control in a pregnancy study. The rearrangement uses TRBV20-1 and TRBJ2-3, with D unclear. In nucleotides, the CDR3 is TGCAGTGCTATCTATGAAGATACGCAGTATTTT. This translates into CSAIYEDTQYF.